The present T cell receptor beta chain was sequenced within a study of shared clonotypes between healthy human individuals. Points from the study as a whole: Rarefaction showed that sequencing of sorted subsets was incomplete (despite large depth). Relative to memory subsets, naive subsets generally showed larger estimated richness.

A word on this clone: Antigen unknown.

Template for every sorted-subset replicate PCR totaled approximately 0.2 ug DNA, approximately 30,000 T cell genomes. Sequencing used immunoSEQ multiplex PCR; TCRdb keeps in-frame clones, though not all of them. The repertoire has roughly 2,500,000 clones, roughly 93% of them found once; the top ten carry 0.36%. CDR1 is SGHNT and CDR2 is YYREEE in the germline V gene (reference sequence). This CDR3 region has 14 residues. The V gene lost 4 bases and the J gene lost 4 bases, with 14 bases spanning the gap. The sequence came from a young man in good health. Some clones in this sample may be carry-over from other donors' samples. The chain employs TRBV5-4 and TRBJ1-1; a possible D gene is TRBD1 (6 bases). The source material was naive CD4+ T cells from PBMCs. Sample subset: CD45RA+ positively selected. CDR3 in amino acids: CASSPRGGTTEAFF. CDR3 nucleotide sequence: TGTGCCAGCAGCCCTAGGGGGGGGACCACTGAAGCTTTCTTT. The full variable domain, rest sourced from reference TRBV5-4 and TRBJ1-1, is ETGVTQSPTHLIKTRGQQVTLRCSSQSGHNTVSWYQQALGQGPQFIFQYYREEENGRGNFPPRFSGLQFPNYSSELNVNALELDDSALYLCASSPRGGTTEAFFGQGTRLTVV.